This T cell receptor (beta chain) was sequenced for a study of cytomegalovirus exposure and HLA in healthy donors. Overall study results and limits: Among the most significant clusters, several appeared linked to common viral pathogens in a later analysis. The study carried out a later analysis of TCR beta sequences. It associated around 17,000 of them with specific HLA alleles at a false discovery rate of 0.05.

This CDR3 spans 15 amino acids. The V end was cut by 6 bases, the J end by 5 bases, with 20 bases between. CDR1 is LGHNA, CDR2 YNFKEQ, per germline. This clone was recorded a few times. No antigen is known for it. The PCR made use of 60 Vbeta and 13 Jbeta primers. Generated by immunoSEQ multiplex PCR, the TCRdb table keeps only in-frame clones and is missing some. This repertoire shows about 140,000 clones, over 60% found once; its top ten account for approximately 1.2%. Material: PBMCs. The origin of this receptor is a male donor in good health and CMV-seropositive. This chain uses TRBV4-2 with TRBJ2-7; TRBD1 might be the D (6 bases). In DNA, the CDR3 is TGTGCCAGCAGGCAGAGGGCAGGGGAATGGCACGAGCAGTACTTC. Its translation is CASRQRAGEWHEQYF.